Below, 22 T cell receptor beta chains from the same sample are listed, as sequenced in a study of shared clonotypes between healthy human individuals. Clones were sequenced by immunoSEQ multiplex PCR, and TCRdb holds only the in-frame ones, with some missing. This table has 2.3 million or so clones, just over 90% appearing once. Sequencing used naive CD4+ T cells from PBMCs. Subset: CD45RA+ positively selected. These receptors all come from a man aged 18 to 30 in good health. Some clones in this sample may be carry-over from other donors' samples.

The chain has TRBV25-1 and TRBJ2-2, with TRBD1 as a possible D gene (6 bases). Looked up from germline, CDR1 is MGHDK and CDR2 is SYGVNS. The V end lost 3 bases, the J end lost 5 bases, and 22 bases lay between the germline ends. CDR3 length: 18 amino acids. CDR3 sequence: CASSEARDRTFDTGELFF. CDR3 in DNA: TGTGCCAGCAGTGAGGCCCGTGACAGGACGTTCGATACCGGGGAGCTGTTTTTT.

Only one count was recorded for this clone. The chain has TRBV7-7 and TRBJ1-2, with 7 bases aligning to TRBD1. Germline V gene lookup returns CDR1 SSHAT and CDR2 FNYEAQ (reference sequence). This CDR3 contains 14 residues. V was pared by 5 bases and J by 6 bases, with 9 bases of the junction left unmatched. The CDR3 nucleotides read TGTGCCAGCAGCCCCCTGGGGGGGACAGATGGCTACACCTTC. Its translation is CASSPLGGTDGYTF.

V is TRBV28 and J is TRBJ2-5; 9 bases align to TRBD1. J gave up 2 bases and V 5 bases, and 6 bases lay outside the gene matches. The CDR3 length is 15 residues. CDR1 and CDR2 (germline): MDHEN, SYDVKM. As DNA, the CDR3 is TGTGCCAGCAGTGGATCGGGGACAGGGCAAGAGACCCAGTACTTC. Translating it yields CASSGSGTGQETQYF. Supplemented by reference TRBV28 and TRBJ2-5, the full variable domain reads DVKVTQSSRYLVKRTGEKVFLECVQDMDHENMFWYRQDPGLGLRLIYFSYDVKMKEKGDIPEGYSVSREKKERFSLILESASTNQTSMYLCASSGSGTGQETQYFGPGTRLLVL.

The genes are TRBV6-1 and TRBJ1-4; D uncertain. This CDR3 spans 14 amino acids. CDR1 MNHNS and CDR2 SASEGT come from the germline V gene. V shed 1 base and J shed 7 bases, with 10 bases lying between them. The CDR3 DNA reads as TGTGCCAGCAGTGAAGGTGGAACGGTTGAAAAACTGTTTTTT. Amino acid sequence: CASSEGGTVEKLFF.

The chain recombines TRBV5-1 with TRBJ1-4, with D perhaps TRBD1 (5 bases). This CDR3 has 15 residues. Trimming removed 5 bases at V and 7 bases at J, with 18 bases between. Germline V CDR1 and CDR2: SGHRS, YFSETQ. The CDR3 reads CASRAPGQGSEKLFF. The CDR3 nucleotides read TGCGCCAGCAGAGCCCCCGGGCAGGGCAGTGAAAAACTGTTTTTT.

The chain is built from TRBV1 and TRBJ2-1; the DNA was not used to check the table's D call, TRBD2. TRBV1 is given as a pseudogene. The CDR3 consists of 20 residues. CDR3 in amino acids: CTSSQDPPGLAGGVSYEQFF. The CDR3 coding sequence is TGCACCAGCAGCCAAGATCCCCCTGGACTAGCGGGAGGAGTGTCGTATGAGCAGTTCTTC.

V usage is TRBV7-7 and J usage is TRBJ1-2; D may be TRBD1 (5 bases). Germline CDR1 is SSHAT and CDR2 is FNYEAQ (reference sequence). V was shortened by 5 bases and J by 7 bases, with 23 bases between the two germline ends. The CDR3 totals 16 residues. The CDR3 bases are TGTGCCAGCAGCCCTTTGGGAGAAGGGGAGCATGCTGGCTACACCTTC. It translates to CASSPLGEGEHAGYTF.

This chain uses TRBV28 with TRBJ1-5; D gene uncertain. Trimming removed 3 bases at V and 14 bases at J, with 17 bases between. This CDR3 contains 13 residues. The germline V gene encodes CDR1 MDHEN and CDR2 SYDVKM. The CDR3 DNA sequence: TGTGCCAGCAGTTTCCCCGGCCGCAAGGGTAAGCATTTT. Residues: CASSFPGRKGKHF.

The genes are TRBV2 and TRBJ2-6; 8 bases fit TRBD1. The CDR3 covers 18 residues. The trim removed 5 bases at V and 2 bases at J, leaving 11 bases unmatched. The germline gives CDR1 SNHLY, CDR2 FYNNEI. CDR3 sequence reads: CASSLDRGTLPGANVLTF. CDR3 DNA sequence: TGTGCCAGCAGTTTAGACAGGGGAACGTTACCTGGGGCCAACGTCCTGACTTTC.

The rearrangement links TRBV5-1 to TRBJ2-5, with TRBD1 identical over 7 bases. Germline CDR1 SGHRS, CDR2 YFSETQ. The CDR3 totals 15 residues. Trimming took 4 bases from V and 6 from J; bases not matched to a gene: 12. As DNA, the CDR3 is TGCGCCAGCAGCCCTACCCGACAGGGCGTACAGACCCAGTACTTC. Its protein product is CASSPTRQGVQTQYF.

About this clone: The same CDR3 is also encoded by other DNA sequences in this sample. The chain combines TRBV6-5 with TRBJ2-7, with D maybe TRBD2 (5 bases). The V gene's germline CDR1 is MNHEY and CDR2 SVGAGI. Trimming removed 6 bases at V and 2 bases at J, with 14 bases between. The CDR3 totals 14 residues. CDR3 bases: TGTGCCAGCAGCCCCCGGAGAGGGACCTACGAGCAGTACTTC. It specifies CASSPRRGTYEQYF.

The chain links TRBV7-2 to TRBJ2-7, with D perhaps assigned TRBD1 or TRBD2 (5 bases each). The V end was cut by 1 base, the J end by 0 bases, with 10 bases between. Germline CDR1 and CDR2: SGHTA and FQGNSA. The CDR3 has 15 residues. The CDR3 DNA sequence: TGTGCCAGCAGCTTAGGTACGGGGCTCTCCTACGAGCAGTACTTC. This translates into CASSLGTGLSYEQYF.

The chain combines TRBV27 with TRBJ1-1, with 7 bases fitting TRBD1. Trimming took 5 bases from V and 6 from J; bases not matched to a gene: 15. The CDR3 sequence is 16 residues long. In germline, CDR1 is MNHEY, CDR2 SMNVEV (reference sequence). Here the CDR3 reads CASSSYRQGRGAEAFF. The CDR3 bases are TGTGCCAGCAGTAGTTATCGACAGGGAAGAGGCGCTGAAGCTTTCTTT.

The V call is TRBV6-4, the J call TRBJ2-2; 11 bases map to TRBD2. The germline gives CDR1 MRHNA, CDR2 SNTAGT. This CDR3 spans 16 amino acids. V lost 6 bases to trimming and J lost 5 bases; unmatched junction nucleotides: 8. The CDR3 sequence is CASRKLAGVITGELFF. The CDR3 nucleotides are TGTGCCAGCAGGAAACTAGCGGGAGTTATTACCGGGGAGCTGTTTTTT.

The rearrangement joins TRBV6-6 to TRBJ2-7; tentatively, D is TRBD2 (6 bases). The ends were cut back, 10 bases at V and 7 bases at J, with 23 bases in the middle. Per germline, CDR1 MNHNY and CDR2 SVGAGI (reference sequence). The CDR3 has 14 amino acids. The CDR3 protein is CATRVSGKVDEQYF. The CDR3 nucleotides read TGTGCCACCCGAGTTAGCGGAAAGGTGGATGAGCAGTACTTC.

The gene calls are TRBV5-1 and TRBJ1-1; D not certain. CDR1 SGHRS and CDR2 YFSETQ come from the germline V gene. V lost 5 bases and J lost 2, with 10 bases in between. The CDR3 is made up of 13 amino acids. CDR3 sequence (DNA): TGCGCCAGCAGGACTTCGGACAACACTGAAGCTTTCTTT. It yields the protein CASRTSDNTEAFF.

The chain links TRBV29-1 to TRBJ2-7, with TRBD2 matching over 9 bases. CDR1 and CDR2 from the germline V gene are SQVTM and ANQGSEA. CDR3 size: 13 residues. The junction had 8 bases not matched to a gene; V was cut back by 6 bases and J by 5 bases. In DNA form, the CDR3 reads TGCAGCGTCATCCTAGCGGGACTCGACGAGCAGTACTTC. This gives the protein CSVILAGLDEQYF.

This CDR3 reads CATSRGQFGSGNTIYF. In nucleotides, the CDR3 is TGTGCCACCAGCAGGGGACAGTTCGGCTCTGGAAACACCATATATTTT. The V and J genes are TRBV15 and TRBJ1-3; 7 nucleotides line up with TRBD1. V trimming: 3 bases; J trimming: 0 bases; junction bases outside the gene matches: 5. Per the germline V gene, CDR1 is LNHNV and CDR2 is YYDKDF (reference sequence). The length of the CDR3 is 16 residues.

The chain links TRBV19 to TRBJ2-5; D perhaps matches TRBD2 (6 bases). CDR3 size: 14 residues. The V end lost 6 bases, the J end lost 5 bases, and 16 bases lay between the germline ends. Germline loops: CDR1 LNHDA, CDR2 SQIVND (reference sequence). The CDR3 is CASSRDLRSETQYF. In DNA, the CDR3 is TGTGCCAGTAGCCGGGACTTACGCTCGGAGACCCAGTACTTC.

The chain has TRBV7-6 and TRBJ2-1, with D tentatively TRBD1 or TRBD2 (5 bases each). Trimming removed 5 bases from V and 1 base from J, with 15 bases in between. The germline V gene encodes CDR1 SGHVS and CDR2 FNYEAQ. CDR3 length: 16 residues. The CDR3 reads CASSPSGGASYNEQFF. The DNA for the CDR3 is TGTGCCAGCAGCCCTAGTGGGGGAGCTTCCTACAATGAGCAGTTCTTC.

This clone has a handful of counts. Here the CDR3 reads CAWSATGYYGYTF. The CDR3 DNA reads TGTGCCTGGAGTGCGACAGGGTATTATGGCTACACCTTC. The chain employs TRBV30 and TRBJ1-2; TRBD1 matches 7 bases. The germline V gene has CDR1 GTSNPN and CDR2 SVGIG (reference sequence). V shed 1 base and J 5 bases; nucleotides not matched to a gene: 4. This CDR3 has 13 amino acids.

The J gene is TRBJ1-5, the V gene TRBV11-3; D possibly corresponds to TRBD1 (5 bases). This CDR3 comprises 17 residues. Germline-derived CDR1 and CDR2 are SGHNT and YENEEA. Trimming shortened V by 3 bases and J by 0 bases, and 15 bases separated the two germline ends. The CDR3 nucleotides are TGTGCCAGCAGCTTCGTATCGACAGCCTATAGCAATCAGCCCCAGCATTTT. Amino acid sequence: CASSFVSTAYSNQPQHF.